This paragraph reports one T cell receptor (beta chain). The junction does not match germline at one end; this may be a read error. This specimen comes from a study of blood T cell repertoires in COVID-19. The CDR3 is made up of 13 amino acids. Germline values: CDR1 SGHDT, CDR2 YYEEEE. Sequenced by immunoSEQ multiplex PCR; TCRdb stores in-frame clones only, minus some. Here the sample spans under 300,000 clones, approximately 83% being singletons. This TCR derives from a woman in her forties or fifties who had recovered from COVID-19. The sequencing sample was made of peripheral blood. The chain couples TRBV5-6 to TRBJ2-3; no reliable D call. The CDR3 is CASSFASKDTQYF. The CDR3 nucleotides are TGTGCCAGCAGCTTCGCGAGCAAAGATACGCAGTATTTT.